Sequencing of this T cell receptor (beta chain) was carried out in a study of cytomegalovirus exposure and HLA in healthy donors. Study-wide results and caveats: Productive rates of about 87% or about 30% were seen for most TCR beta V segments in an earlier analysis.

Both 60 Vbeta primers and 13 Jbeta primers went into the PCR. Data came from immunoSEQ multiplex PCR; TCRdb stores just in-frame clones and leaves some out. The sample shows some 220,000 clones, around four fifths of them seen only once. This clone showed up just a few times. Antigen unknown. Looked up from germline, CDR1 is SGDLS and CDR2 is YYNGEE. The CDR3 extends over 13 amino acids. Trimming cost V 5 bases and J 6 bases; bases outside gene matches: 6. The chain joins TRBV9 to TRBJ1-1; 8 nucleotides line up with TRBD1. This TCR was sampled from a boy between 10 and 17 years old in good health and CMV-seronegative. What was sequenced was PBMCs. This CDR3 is CASRGQGVPEAFF. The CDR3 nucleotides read TGTGCCAGCAGAGGACAGGGTGTGCCTGAAGCTTTCTTT. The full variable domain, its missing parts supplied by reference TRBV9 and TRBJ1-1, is DSGVTQTPKHLITATGQRVTLRCSPRSGDLSVYWYQQSLDQGLQFLIQYYNGEERAKGNILERFSAQQFPDLHSELNLSSLELGDSALYFCASRGQGVPEAFFGQGTRLTVV.